This TCR beta chain originates from a study of blood T cell repertoires in COVID-19 (dated by TCRdb to 2019 to 2021). About the investigation overall: The collaborator samples originated in the United States, Italy and Spain and spanned the acute and convalescent phases of COVID-19. Subjects who had been exposed to COVID-19, were actively infected with it, or had recovered from it provided the deeply sampled blood TCRbeta repertoires that made up the dataset. Samples were obtained from the ongoing ImmuneRACE study (first 160 participants) and from 1,200 or so subjects provided by 6 global collaborators. The prospective study material was composed of cDNA or gDNA derived from T cells, B-cell-depleted T cells, or PBMCs. Sample metadata almost always included a de-identified subject ID, COVID-19 status, age in years and sex. Where HLA class I and class II types were available, the types were taken from metadata supplied by the sample provider, not from assay-based typing. The repertoires were released in a freely available public database intended as a resource for research on the immune response to SARS-CoV-2. General study outcomes and caveats: The quantity of clinical and demographic metadata differed by source and by participant and was supplied without curation.

TCRbeta CDR3 regions were amplified from genomic DNA by means of the immunoSEQ Assay, a bias-controlled multiplex PCR. The study's own analysis went as follows. The number of nucleated cells in each sample was estimated from the amplification of reference gene primers within the assay. Sequence reads were collapsed and filtered to measure the absolute abundance of every unique TCRbeta CDR3 rearrangement. For each sample, productive Simpson clonality was calculated by taking the square root of Simpson's diversity index across productive rearrangements. Entries here come from immuneACCESS through TCRdb and include only in-frame sequences with V and J called. Some clones fail to appear in such tables; in the studies checked, an unresolved V gene covers under half of the shortfall, and the cause of the remainder is unknown. V, J and clone size reflect that table, while D and trimming were determined from the DNA. The sample table records 120,000 to 150,000 clones; around 89% of these occur just once. Clones ranked in the top ten supply roughly 13% of the sample.

This clone was seen only once. What antigen it recognizes has not been identified. It has no much larger one-base neighbor in the sample; base qualities were not kept. At one collaborating source in Seattle, patients were enrolled during active infection and were followed longitudinally through the course of disease. Collaborating institutions collected whole blood in K2EDTA tubes following their own protocols. For TCRbeta analysis, collaborators shipped samples as frozen whole blood, isolated PBMCs, or DNA extracted from either of those sample types. Sequencing used peripheral blood. This TCR derives from a man aged 18 to 29 with COVID-19, enrolled during active disease.

At the DNA level, the sequence is TGTGCCAGCAGCCCCCGGGGGGGGTATGACGGCACTGAAGCTTTCTTT. The resulting protein is CASSPRGGYDGTEAFF. The V gene is TRBV5-4 and the J gene is TRBJ1-1; TRBD1 could be the D gene, as 5 bases match. The junction carries 20 bases between V and J, which are trimmed by 4 bases and 4 bases respectively. From its cysteine to its phenylalanine, the CDR3 spans 16 amino acids. CDR3 DNA is the only sequence kept; it has 48 bases, read in frame from the first base. The CDR1 and CDR2 encoded by the germline V gene (reference sequence) are SGHNT and YYREEE.